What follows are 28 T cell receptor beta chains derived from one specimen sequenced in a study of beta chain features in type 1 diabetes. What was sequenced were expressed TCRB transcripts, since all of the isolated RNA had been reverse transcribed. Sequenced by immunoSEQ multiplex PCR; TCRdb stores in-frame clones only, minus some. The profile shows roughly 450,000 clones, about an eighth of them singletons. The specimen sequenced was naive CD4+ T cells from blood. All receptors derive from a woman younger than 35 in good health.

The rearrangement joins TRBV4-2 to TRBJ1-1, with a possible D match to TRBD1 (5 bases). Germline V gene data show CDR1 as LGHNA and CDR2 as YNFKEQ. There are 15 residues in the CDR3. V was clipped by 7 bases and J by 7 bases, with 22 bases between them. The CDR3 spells CASTRIRAQDNEAFF. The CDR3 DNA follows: TGTGCCAGCACGAGAATCAGGGCCCAGGATAATGAAGCTTTCTTT.

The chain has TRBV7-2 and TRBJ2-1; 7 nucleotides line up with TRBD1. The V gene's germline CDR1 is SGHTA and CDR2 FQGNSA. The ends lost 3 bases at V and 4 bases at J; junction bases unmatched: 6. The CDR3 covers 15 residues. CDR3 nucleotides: TGTGCCAGCAGCTTTCTTGGACAGGATTACAATGAGCAGTTCTTC. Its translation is CASSFLGQDYNEQFF.

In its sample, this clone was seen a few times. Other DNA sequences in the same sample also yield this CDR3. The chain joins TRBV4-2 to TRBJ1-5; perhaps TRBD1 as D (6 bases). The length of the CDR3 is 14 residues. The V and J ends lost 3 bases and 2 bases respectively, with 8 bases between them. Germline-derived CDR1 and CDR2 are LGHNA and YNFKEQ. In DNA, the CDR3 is TGTGCCAGCAGCCAGAGACAGGGCAATCAGCCCCAGCATTTT. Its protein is CASSQRQGNQPQHF.

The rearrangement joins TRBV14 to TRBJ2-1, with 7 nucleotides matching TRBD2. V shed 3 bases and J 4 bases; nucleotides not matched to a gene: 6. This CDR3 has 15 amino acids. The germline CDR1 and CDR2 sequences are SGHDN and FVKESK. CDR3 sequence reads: CASSQMSGAYNEQFF. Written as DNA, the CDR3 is TGTGCCAGCAGCCAGATGAGCGGGGCGTACAATGAGCAGTTCTTC.

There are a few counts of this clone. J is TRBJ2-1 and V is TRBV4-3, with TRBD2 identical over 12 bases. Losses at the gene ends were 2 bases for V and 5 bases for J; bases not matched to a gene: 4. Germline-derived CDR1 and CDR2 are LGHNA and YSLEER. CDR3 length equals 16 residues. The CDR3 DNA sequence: TGCGCCAGCAGCCAAAGACTAGCGGGAGCGGACAATGAGCAGTTCTTC. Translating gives CASSQRLAGADNEQFF.

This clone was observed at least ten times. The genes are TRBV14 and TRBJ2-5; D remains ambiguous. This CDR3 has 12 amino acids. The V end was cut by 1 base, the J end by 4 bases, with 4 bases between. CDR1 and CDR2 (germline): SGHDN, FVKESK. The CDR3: CASSQVLETQYF. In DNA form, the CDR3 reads TGTGCCAGCAGCCAAGTTCTAGAGACCCAGTACTTC.

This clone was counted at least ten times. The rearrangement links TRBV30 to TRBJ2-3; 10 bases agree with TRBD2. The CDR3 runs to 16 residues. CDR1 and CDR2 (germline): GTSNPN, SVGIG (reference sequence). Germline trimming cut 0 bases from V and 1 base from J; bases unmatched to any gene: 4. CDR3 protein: CAWSVGAGGRTDTQYF. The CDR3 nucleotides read TGTGCCTGGAGTGTTGGAGCGGGAGGGCGCACAGATACGCAGTATTTT.

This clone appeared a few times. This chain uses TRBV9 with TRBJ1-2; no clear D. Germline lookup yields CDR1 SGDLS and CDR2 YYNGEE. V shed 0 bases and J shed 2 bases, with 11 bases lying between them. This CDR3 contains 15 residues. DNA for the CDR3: TGTGCCAGCAGCGTAGGAGTGGCATACAACTATGGCTACACCTTC. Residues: CASSVGVAYNYGYTF.

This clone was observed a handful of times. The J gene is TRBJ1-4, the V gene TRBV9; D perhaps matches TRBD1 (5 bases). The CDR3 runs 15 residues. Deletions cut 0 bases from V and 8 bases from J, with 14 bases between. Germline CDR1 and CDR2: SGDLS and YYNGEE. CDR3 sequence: CASSVAPGQSEKLFF. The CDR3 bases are TGTGCCAGCAGCGTAGCCCCAGGGCAGAGCGAAAAACTGTTTTTT.

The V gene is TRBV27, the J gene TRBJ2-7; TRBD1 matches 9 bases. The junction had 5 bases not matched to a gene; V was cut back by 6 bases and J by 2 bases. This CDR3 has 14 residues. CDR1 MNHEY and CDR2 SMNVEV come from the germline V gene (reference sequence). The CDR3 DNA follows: TGTGCCAGCAGGGGGACAGGGCGTACCTACGAGCAGTACGTC. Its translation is CASRGTGRTYEQYV.

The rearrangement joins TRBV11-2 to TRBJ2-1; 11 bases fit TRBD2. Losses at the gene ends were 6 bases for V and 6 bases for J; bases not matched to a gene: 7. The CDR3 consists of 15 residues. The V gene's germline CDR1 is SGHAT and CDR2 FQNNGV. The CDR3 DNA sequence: TGTGCCAGCAGACAACTAGCGGGAGTATCCAATGAGCAGTTCTTC. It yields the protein CASRQLAGVSNEQFF. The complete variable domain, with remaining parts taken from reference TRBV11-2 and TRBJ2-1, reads EAGVAQSPRYKIIEKRQSVAFWCNPISGHATLYWYQQILGQGPKLLIQFQNNGVVDDSQLPKDRFSAERLKGVDSTLKIQPAKLEDSAVYLCASRQLAGVSNEQFFGPGTRLTVL.

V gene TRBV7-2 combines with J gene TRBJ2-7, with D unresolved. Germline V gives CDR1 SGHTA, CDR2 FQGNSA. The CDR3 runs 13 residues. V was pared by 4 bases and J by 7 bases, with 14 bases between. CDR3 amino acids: CASSSSVNTEQYV. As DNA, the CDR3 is TGTGCCAGCAGCTCATCGGTTAATACTGAGCAGTACGTC.

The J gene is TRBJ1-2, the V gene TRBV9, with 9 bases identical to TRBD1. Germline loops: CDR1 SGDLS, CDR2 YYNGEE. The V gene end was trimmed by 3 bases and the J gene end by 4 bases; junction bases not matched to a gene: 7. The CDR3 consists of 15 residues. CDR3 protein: CASSGGQGRIYGYTF. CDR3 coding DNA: TGTGCCAGCAGCGGGGGACAGGGAAGGATCTATGGCTACACCTTC.

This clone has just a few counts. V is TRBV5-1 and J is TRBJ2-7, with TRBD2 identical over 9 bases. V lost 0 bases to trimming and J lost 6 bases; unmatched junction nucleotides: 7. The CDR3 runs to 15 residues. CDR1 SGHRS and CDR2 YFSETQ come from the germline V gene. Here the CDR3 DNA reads TGCGCCAGCAGCTTGGGTGCTAGCGGGATTGGCGAGCAGTACTTC. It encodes CASSLGASGIGEQYF.

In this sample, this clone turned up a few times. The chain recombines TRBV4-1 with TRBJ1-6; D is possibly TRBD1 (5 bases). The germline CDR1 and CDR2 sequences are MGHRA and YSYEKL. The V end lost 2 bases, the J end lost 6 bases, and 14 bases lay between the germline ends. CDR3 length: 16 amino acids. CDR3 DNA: TGCGCCAGCAGCCAACTTTCGGACACGGCTAATTCACCCCTCCACTTT. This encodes CASSQLSDTANSPLHF.

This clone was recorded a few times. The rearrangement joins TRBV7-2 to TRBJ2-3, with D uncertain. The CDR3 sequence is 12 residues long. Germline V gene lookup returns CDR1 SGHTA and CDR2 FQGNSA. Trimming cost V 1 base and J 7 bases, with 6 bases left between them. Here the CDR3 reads CASSLEGYTQYF. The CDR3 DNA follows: TGTGCCAGCAGCTTAGAGGGATATACGCAGTATTTT.

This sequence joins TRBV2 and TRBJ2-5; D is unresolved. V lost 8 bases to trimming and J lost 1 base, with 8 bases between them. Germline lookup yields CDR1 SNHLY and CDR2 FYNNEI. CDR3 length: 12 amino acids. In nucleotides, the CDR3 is TGTGCCAGCCGATCGGTCCAAGAGACCCAGTACTTC. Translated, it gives CASRSVQETQYF.

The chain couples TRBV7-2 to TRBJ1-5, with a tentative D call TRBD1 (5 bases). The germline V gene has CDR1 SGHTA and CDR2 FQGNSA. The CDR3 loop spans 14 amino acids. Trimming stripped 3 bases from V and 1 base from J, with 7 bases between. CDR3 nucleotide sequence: TGTGCCAGCAGCTTTAGACAGAGCAATCAGCCCCAGCATTTT. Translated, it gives CASSFRQSNQPQHF.

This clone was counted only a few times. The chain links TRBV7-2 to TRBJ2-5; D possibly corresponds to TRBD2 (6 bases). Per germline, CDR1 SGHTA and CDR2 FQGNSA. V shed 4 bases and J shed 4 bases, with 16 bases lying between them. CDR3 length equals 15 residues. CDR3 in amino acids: CASSYQGGTRETQYF. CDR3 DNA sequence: TGTGCCAGCAGCTATCAGGGAGGCACAAGAGAGACCCAGTACTTC.

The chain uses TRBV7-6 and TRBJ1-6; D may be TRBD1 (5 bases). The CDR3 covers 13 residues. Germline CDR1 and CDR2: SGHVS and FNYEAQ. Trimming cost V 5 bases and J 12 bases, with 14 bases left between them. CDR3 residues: CASSKTDKEPLHF. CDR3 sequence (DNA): TGTGCCAGCAGCAAGACAGACAAGGAACCCCTCCACTTT.

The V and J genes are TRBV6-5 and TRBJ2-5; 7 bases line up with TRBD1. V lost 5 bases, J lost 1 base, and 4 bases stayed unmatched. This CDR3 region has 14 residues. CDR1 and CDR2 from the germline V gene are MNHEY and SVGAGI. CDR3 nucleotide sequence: TGTGCCAGCAGTACAGGGGTCCTCCAAGAGACCCAGTACTTC. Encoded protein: CASSTGVLQETQYF.

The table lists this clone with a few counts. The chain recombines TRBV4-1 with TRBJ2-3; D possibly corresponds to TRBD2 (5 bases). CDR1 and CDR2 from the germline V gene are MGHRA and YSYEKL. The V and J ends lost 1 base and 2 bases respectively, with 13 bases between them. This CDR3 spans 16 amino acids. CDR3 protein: CASSQGPSRNTDTQYF. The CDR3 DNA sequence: TGCGCCAGCAGCCAAGGTCCTAGCCGCAACACAGATACGCAGTATTTT.

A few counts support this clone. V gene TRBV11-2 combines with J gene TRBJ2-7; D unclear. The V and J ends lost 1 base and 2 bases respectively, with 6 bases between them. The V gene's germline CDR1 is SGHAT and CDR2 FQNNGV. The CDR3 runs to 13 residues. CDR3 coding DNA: TGTGCCAGCAGCTTAGTATTCCCCTACGAGCAGTACTTC. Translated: CASSLVFPYEQYF.

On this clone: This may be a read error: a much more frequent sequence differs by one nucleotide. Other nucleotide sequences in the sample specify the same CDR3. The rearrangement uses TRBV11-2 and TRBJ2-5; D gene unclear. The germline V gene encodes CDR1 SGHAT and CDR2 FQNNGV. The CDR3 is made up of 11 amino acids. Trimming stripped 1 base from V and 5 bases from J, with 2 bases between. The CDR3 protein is CASSLVETQYF. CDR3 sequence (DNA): TGTGCCAGCAGCTTAGTTGAGACCCAGTACTTC.

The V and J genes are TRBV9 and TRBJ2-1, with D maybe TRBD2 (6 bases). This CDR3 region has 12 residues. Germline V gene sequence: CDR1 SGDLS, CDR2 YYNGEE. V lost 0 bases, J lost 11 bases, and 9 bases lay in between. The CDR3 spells CASSVEEGQQFF. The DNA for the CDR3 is TGTGCCAGCAGCGTAGAGGAGGGTCAGCAGTTCTTC. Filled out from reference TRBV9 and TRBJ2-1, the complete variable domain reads DSGVTQTPKHLITATGQRVTLRCSPRSGDLSVYWYQQSLDQGLQFLIQYYNGEERAKGNILERFSAQQFPDLHSELNLSSLELGDSALYFCASSVEEGQQFFGPGTRLTVL.

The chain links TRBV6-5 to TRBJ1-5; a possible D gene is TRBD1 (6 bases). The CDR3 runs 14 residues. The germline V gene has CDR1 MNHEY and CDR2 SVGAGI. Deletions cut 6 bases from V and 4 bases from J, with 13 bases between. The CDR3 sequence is CASSPQGGNQPQHF. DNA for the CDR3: TGTGCCAGCAGCCCTCAAGGGGGAAATCAGCCCCAGCATTTT.

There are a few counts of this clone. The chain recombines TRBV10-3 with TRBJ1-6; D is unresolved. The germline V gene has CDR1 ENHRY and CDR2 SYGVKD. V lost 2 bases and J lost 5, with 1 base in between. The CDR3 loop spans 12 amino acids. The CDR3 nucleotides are TGTGCCATCAGTGAGAATAATTCACCCCTCCACTTT. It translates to CAISENNSPLHF.

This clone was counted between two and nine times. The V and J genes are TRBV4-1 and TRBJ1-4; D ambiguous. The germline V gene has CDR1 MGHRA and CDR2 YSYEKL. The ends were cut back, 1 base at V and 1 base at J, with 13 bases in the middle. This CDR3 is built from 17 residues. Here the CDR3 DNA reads TGCGCCAGCAGCCAAGCCGCTCGTGGGATAACTAATGAAAAACTGTTTTTT. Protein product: CASSQAARGITNEKLFF.